This T cell receptor beta chain was sequenced during a study of OX40 agonist ivuxolimab in advanced cancers. Study outcomes and limitations: Both blood CD4+ and CD8+ T cells showed clonal growth by week 6 at 0.1 to 3.0 mg/kg. Relative to CD4+, CD8+ T cells held more expanded clones on average. Antigen specificity was not determined for the expanded peripheral T cells.

As regards this clone: Its antigen remains unknown.

Assay: immunoSEQ multiplex PCR; the TCRdb copy retains only in-frame clones and omits some. The data hold about 57,000 clones, with roughly 93% observed a single time. The CDR3 covers 16 residues. V was shortened by 3 bases and J by 0 bases, with 14 bases between the two germline ends. Germline V gene lookup returns CDR1 ENHRY and CDR2 SYGVKD. The sequence was collected from an adult with an advanced solid tumor such as melanoma, head and neck, liver or kidney cancer. The rearrangement links TRBV10-3 to TRBJ1-2; possibly TRBD1 for D (5 bases). This sample comprised CD4+ or CD8+ T cells sorted from blood, obtained in a trial of the OX40 agonist ivuxolimab. This CDR3 reads CAISDPGGMANYGYTF. Written as DNA, the CDR3 is TGTGCCATCAGTGACCCCGGGGGGATGGCTAACTATGGCTACACCTTC.